This T cell receptor beta chain is drawn from a study of technical replicates of blood from a handful of donors. Profiled with immunoSEQ multiplex PCR; TCRdb holds only in-frame clones, not every one. The data hold around 89,000 clones, with around 95% observed a single time. The CDR3 spans 14 residues. The V end lost 0 bases, the J end lost 0 bases, and 7 bases lay between the germline ends. Looked up from germline, CDR1 is SGHNT and CDR2 is YYREEE (reference sequence). Sequenced sample: T cells isolated from PBMCs. The source is a human donor in good health. The chain joins TRBV5-4 to TRBJ2-7; weak D call: TRBD2 (6 bases). CDR3 in DNA: TGTGCCAGCAGCTTGGGCGGGGTCTCCTACGAGCAGTACTTC. It codes for CASSLGGVSYEQYF. Looking up the rest from reference TRBV5-4 and TRBJ2-7 gives the full variable domain: ETGVTQSPTHLIKTRGQQVTLRCSSQSGHNTVSWYQQALGQGPQFIFQYYREEENGRGNFPPRFSGLQFPNYSSELNVNALELDDSALYLCASSLGGVSYEQYFGPGTRLTVT.